A selection of T cell receptor beta chains follows, all from one sample in a study of T cells in Graves' hyperthyroidism and ophthalmopathy. TCRdb reprocessed the multiplex PCR reads with MiXCR, giving one entry per CDR3 protein. Among under 40,000 distinct CDR3 sequences listed, around half were seen once. The material sequenced was blood. The receptor set was obtained from a woman aged 45-65 years with Graves' hyperthyroidism that later progressed to Graves' ophthalmopathy. Each CDR3 is given with its conserved first and last residue. A D gene is named only where the DNA matches it firmly. For some rows the clone size is stated as once, few or many, or as a class when expanded; others skip it.

j_gene	d_gene	len	abundance	v_gene	CDR3aa	CDR3nt
TRBJ2-3	TRBD2	17	many	TRBV5-8	CASSLALASGSTDTQYF	TGTGCCAGCAGCTTGGCCTTGGCTAGCGGGAGCACAGATACGCAGTATTTT
TRBJ1-3	.	12	.	TRBV5-5	CASSASGNTIYF	TGTGCCAGCAGCGCCTCTGGAAACACCATATATTTT
TRBJ2-1	.	16	many	TRBV5-4	CASSSSSKALYNEQFF	TGTGCCAGCAGCTCATCTAGCAAGGCTCTCTACAATGAGCAGTTCTTC
TRBJ1-6	TRBD1	15	once	TRBV7-7	CASSLGGGASSPLHF	TGTGCTAGCAGCTTAGGAGGGGGCGCGAGTTCACCCCTCCACTTT
TRBJ2-3	TRBD2	16	many	TRBV5-8	CASSLRSGGGTDTQYF	TGTGCCAGCAGCTTGAGAAGCGGGGGGGGCACAGATACGCAGTATTTT
TRBJ2-5	TRBD2	18	.	TRBV24-1	CATSDLGLAGDWKETQYF	TGTGCCACCAGTGATTTGGGACTAGCGGGAGATTGGAAAGAGACCCAGTACTTC
TRBJ2-5	.	16	many	TRBV7-9	CASSFPTRTLKETQYF	TGTGCCAGCAGCTTCCCAACTAGGACCCTAAAAGAGACCCAGTACTTC
TRBJ2-7	.	11	many	TRBV6-6	CASGESYEQYF	TGTGCCAGCGGGGAGTCCTACGAGCAGTACTTC
TRBJ1-5	TRBD1	15	.	TRBV4-1	CASSPSQGAGETQHF	TGCGCCAGCAGCCCCAGTCAGGGGGCGGGCGAGACCCAGCATTTT
TRBJ2-3	TRBD1	13	.	TRBV12-3/TRBV12-4	CASSLRDSSPPYF	TGTGCCAGCAGTTTAAGGGACAGCTCTCCCCCGTATTTT
TRBJ2-7	.	13	.	TRBV10-3	CATWGPTRYEQYF	TGTGCCACCTGGGGGCCGACCCGCTACGAGCAGTACTTC
TRBJ1-2	.	14	medium-sized	TRBV29-1	CSVGPGDSDYGYTF	TGCAGCGTTGGCCCGGGGGATTCTGACTATGGCTACACCTTC
TRBJ1-4	TRBD1	15	.	TRBV2	CASRDVGQGSEKLFF	TGTGCCAGCAGAGACGTAGGACAGGGTTCTGAAAAACTGTTTTTT
TRBJ2-1	TRBD1	15	.	TRBV11-3	CASSSRDREQDTQFF	TGTGCCAGCAGCTCCCGGGACAGGGAGCAAGATACGCAGTTCTTC
TRBJ2-7	.	15	medium-sized	TRBV7-2	CASSLVGTDSYEQYF	TGTGCCAGCAGCTTAGTTGGGACGGACTCCTACGAGCAGTACTTC
TRBJ2-5	TRBD2	15	.	TRBV9	CASSVDLAGGETQYF	TGTGCCAGCAGCGTAGATCTAGCGGGAGGGGAGACCCAGTACTTC
TRBJ2-3	TRBD1	15	.	TRBV7-9	CASSLAGTGKWAQYF	TGTGCCAGCAGCTTAGCGGGGACAGGGAAATGGGCGCAGTATTTT
TRBJ1-1	.	15	many	TRBV7-3	CASRYETTLNTEAFF	TGTGCCAGCAGGTACGAAACGACACTGAACACTGAAGCTTTCTTT
TRBJ2-5	TRBD2	16	many	TRBV20-1	CSVDLGLAGAWETQYF	TGCAGTGTTGACCTCGGACTAGCGGGAGCTTGGGAGACCCAGTACTTC
TRBJ1-6	.	13	.	TRBV11-2	CAVSRGPKSPLHF	TGTGCCGTATCCCGGGGGCCAAAGTCACCCCTCCACTTC
TRBJ2-2	TRBD2	17	.	TRBV7-9	CATSPGLAGGLSGELFF	TGTGCCACCTCACCGGGACTAGCGGGAGGACTCTCCGGGGAGCTGTTTTTT
TRBJ1-4	.	15	.	TRBV4-1	CASSQDPGRSEKLFF	TGCGCCAGCAGCCAAGATCCGGGACGGTCTGAAAAACTGTTTTTT
TRBJ2-7	.	14	.	TRBV6-5	CACSYTGRGSEQYF	TGCGCCTGCAGTTACACGGGTAGGGGCAGCGAGCAGTACTTC
TRBJ2-5	.	15	few	TRBV18	CASSPGQGGRETQYF	TGTGCCAGCTCACCAGGGCAGGGCGGCAGGGAGACCCAGTACTTC
TRBJ2-7	TRBD2	12	medium-sized	TRBV20-1	CSATSGNYEQYF	TGCAGTGCTACTAGCGGGAACTACGAGCAGTACTTC
TRBJ2-1	.	13	.	TRBV29-1	CSGSARLVDEQFF	TGCAGCGGTAGCGCCCGTCTAGTCGATGAGCAGTTCTTC
TRBJ1-5	.	15	few	TRBV7-9	CASSRTGQYNQPQHF	TGTGCCAGCAGCCGAACAGGACAATACAATCAGCCCCAGCATTTT
TRBJ2-6	.	14	many	TRBV6-5	CASSYAPGANVLTF	TGTGCCAGCAGTTACGCTCCTGGGGCCAACGTCCTGACTTTC
TRBJ2-3	.	15	.	TRBV25-1	CASSAPPPGTDTQYF	TGTGCCAGCAGTGCCCCTCCACCAGGGACAGATACGCAGTATTTT
TRBJ2-3	TRBD2	17	.	TRBV19	CASSLLTVAGGYDEQYF	TGTGCCAGTAGTCTCCTTACGGTAGCGGGAGGGTATGATGAGCAGTATTTT
TRBJ2-7	TRBD2	14	.	TRBV7-3	CASSLPGTNYEQYF	TGTGCCAGCAGCTTACCCGGGACTAACTACGAGCAGTACTTC
TRBJ1-1	.	12	.	TRBV20-1	CSASGYGTEAFF	TGCAGTGCCTCAGGGTATGGCACTGAAGCTTTCTTT
TRBJ2-3	TRBD1	15	.	TRBV7-9	CASSLARTGPDTQYF	TGTGCCAGCAGCTTAGCCCGGACAGGGCCCGATACGCAGTATTTT
TRBJ1-2	TRBD1	14	medium-sized	TRBV19	CASSTVNRGSGYTF	TGTGCCAGTAGTACCGTCAACAGGGGTAGTGGCTACACCTTC
TRBJ2-1	.	16	once	TRBV24-1	CATSDFDGRENYEQFF	TGTGCCACCAGTGATTTTGATGGGCGCGAAAACTATGAGCAGTTCTTC
TRBJ2-7	.	11	medium-sized	TRBV20-1	CSASMRDEQYF	TGCAGTGCTAGCATGAGAGACGAGCAGTACTTC
TRBJ2-3	TRBD2	16	many	TRBV5-4	CASSLNGGRDTDTQYF	TGTGCCAGCAGCTTGAATGGCGGGAGAGATACAGATACGCAGTATTTT
TRBJ1-2	TRBD1	13	many	TRBV12-3/TRBV12-4	CASSTQGTHGYTF	TGTGCCAGCAGCACACAGGGGACCCATGGCTACACCTTC
TRBJ2-7	TRBD1	15	many	TRBV6-5	CASSYGGQPPYEQYF	TGTGCCAGCAGTTACGGGGGACAGCCCCCCTACGAGCAGTACTTC
TRBJ1-4	.	14	.	TRBV19	CASSRRDNNEKLFF	TGTGCCAGTAGTCGCCGGGATAATAATGAAAAACTGTTTTTT
TRBJ1-3	.	13	many	TRBV3-1	CASSQGDGNTIYF	TGTGCCAGCAGCCAGGGTGATGGAAACACCATATATTTT
TRBJ1-1	.	14	many	TRBV5-6	CASTVGGGNTEAFF	TGTGCCAGCACCGTAGGGGGGGGGAACACTGAAGCTTTCTTT
TRBJ2-3	TRBD2	14	many	TRBV20-1	CSAPGLAGPDTQYF	TGCAGTGCCCCGGGACTAGCGGGTCCAGATACGCAGTATTTT
TRBJ1-2	.	18	many	TRBV19	CASSIRSAKGQGNYGYTF	TGTGCCAGTAGTATACGATCTGCGAAGGGCCAGGGAAACTATGGCTACACCTTC
TRBJ2-2	TRBD2	15	.	TRBV12-3/TRBV12-4	CASDPSSGRTGELFF	TGTGCCAGCGACCCGTCTAGCGGGCGTACCGGGGAGCTGTTCTTT
TRBJ2-1	.	14	.	TRBV15	CATSSLERPNEQFF	TGTGCCACCAGCAGCTTGGAGAGACCGAATGAGCAGTTCTTC
TRBJ2-1	TRBD2	19	.	TRBV2	CACSEALPGGAGGPNEQFF	TGTGCCTGCAGTGAAGCACTCCCTGGGGGTGCGGGAGGGCCCAATGAGCAGTTCTTC
TRBJ2-1	TRBD2	17	.	TRBV20-1	CSARDSGAGGPRDERFF	TGCAGTGCTAGAGACTCTGGAGCGGGAGGCCCACGCGATGAGCGGTTCTTC
TRBJ2-1	.	17	many	TRBV4-1	CASSQMTGLSSYNEQFF	TGCGCCAGCAGCCAAATGACGGGACTTAGCTCCTACAATGAGCAGTTCTTC
TRBJ1-6	.	12	many	TRBV6-5	CASSYIGTPLHF	TGTGCCAGCAGTTACATTGGGACACCCCTCCACTTT
TRBJ1-5	TRBD1	14	.	TRBV2	CASSEGEGQGERHF	TGTGCCAGCAGTGAAGGGGAGGGACAGGGGGAGAGGCATTTT
TRBJ2-2	.	15	.	TRBV19	CATRLWQGDTGGLFF	TGCGCCACCCGCCTTTGGCAGGGTGACACCGGGGGGCTGTTTTTT
TRBJ2-7	.	14	.	TRBV7-3	CASSLTPGSYEQYF	TGTGCCAGCAGCTTAACGCCGGGGTCCTACGAGCAGTACTTC
TRBJ2-3	TRBD2	17	.	TRBV12-3/TRBV12-4	CASRITGTSGGTDTQYF	TGTGCCAGCAGAATCACCGGGACTAGCGGGGGAACAGATACGCAGTATTTT
TRBJ1-3	.	17	.	TRBV9	CASSVTLAGAAGNTIYF	TGTGCCAGCAGCGTGACTTTAGCAGGGGCAGCTGGAAACACCATATATTTT
TRBJ2-1	TRBD2	18	.	TRBV11-3	CASSPIGRGLADYNEQFF	TGTGCCAGCAGCCCAATAGGCCGGGGACTAGCGGATTACAATGAGCAGTTCTTC
TRBJ1-2	.	11	medium-sized	TRBV10-3	CAISEQGGYTF	TGTGCCATCAGTGAACAGGGCGGCTACACCTTC
TRBJ2-7	.	12	many	TRBV6-4	CASRPPGLEQYF	TGTGCCAGCAGGCCCCCCGGCCTCGAGCAGTACTTC
TRBJ2-1	TRBD2	21	many	TRBV19	CASSIRGGGTSGRGVYNEQFF	TGTGCCAGTAGTATACGGGGGGGGGGGACTAGCGGGAGAGGGGTTTACAATGAGCAGTTCTTC